The rows below give T cell receptor beta chains drawn from one sample of a study of blood T cell repertoires in COVID-19. TCRdb keeps only in-frame clones here, not all; method: immunoSEQ multiplex PCR. The sample has 170,000 or so clones; approximately 85% are singletons. Source material: PBMCs or T cells enriched from blood (not recorded which). The receptors derive from a man in his forties who had recovered from COVID-19. Each CDR3 is given without its conserved first and last residue. The size of a clone is reported for some rows only, either as once, few or many, or as a class for expanded clones.

TRBJ2-3	NA	TRBV7-3	ASSLGLAGEADTQY
TRBJ2-5	NA	TRBV6-2/TRBV6-3	ASSNGWSPRQGPETQY
TRBJ1-1	NA	TRBV18	ASSRNGPNTEAF
TRBJ1-4	NA	TRBV9	ASSPQSRGGDNQKLF
TRBJ1-5	once	TRBV6-5	ASSYTGDQPQH
TRBJ2-7	NA	TRBV3-1/TRBV3-2	ASSQVGGYEQY
TRBJ1-2	NA	TRBV29-1	SVGAPARENYGYT
TRBJ1-6	NA	TRBV7-9	ASSFSTAPNSPLH
TRBJ1-2	NA	TRBV24-1	ATSDSKSGYGYT
TRBJ2-7	NA	TRBV15	ATSRDFEQGATYEQY
TRBJ2-5	NA	TRBV27	ASSFWDQTSGQETQY
TRBJ1-6	NA	TRBV19	ASSNGQGGNSPLH
TRBJ1-6	NA	TRBV5-5	ASSLAKQYSPLH
TRBJ1-2	few	TRBV30	AWSRYRGLGGYT
TRBJ1-2	NA	TRBV28	AIPGQGLERSGYT
TRBJ1-1	NA	TRBV10-3	AITKQDSNTEAF
TRBJ2-5	NA	TRBV7-9	ASSSSEGGQVETQY
TRBJ2-1	NA	TRBV29-1	SVGGRWDRVYNEQF
TRBJ2-7	NA	TRBV2	ASKGSSYEQY
TRBJ2-7	NA	TRBV4-2	ASSQDPRQGAYEQY
TRBJ1-5	few	TRBV28	ASRIYQGGQPQH
TRBJ1-1	NA	TRBV19	ASEQGTTEAF
TRBJ2-7	NA	TRBV6-6	ASSANIQGFEQY
TRBJ1-1	NA	TRBV5-1	ASSPTGTGNTEAF
TRBJ2-7	NA	TRBV6-2/TRBV6-3	ASSYSTSGGYEQY
TRBJ1-1	NA	TRBV24-1	ATSDPAGQGEAF
TRBJ1-2	NA	TRBV5-6	ASSSYITDNYGYT